This record looks at one T cell receptor beta chain sequence and its context. These data originate in a study of T cells in Graves' hyperthyroidism and ophthalmopathy. Amplification yielded TCR beta CDR3 regions, with RNA transcripts as the source. The study used the HTBI primer set for a first-round RT-PCR of the TCR CDR3. TCRdb re-called the multiplex PCR reads with MiXCR, one entry per CDR3 protein. The top ten clones hold roughly 31% of a sample with nearly 750,000 distinct CDR3 sequences, just over 35% of them seen once. Germline CDR1 and CDR2: SEHNR and FQNEAQ (reference sequence). This CDR3 spans 13 amino acids.

Sequencing was carried out using blood. This sequence joins TRBV7-9 and TRBJ2-5; perhaps D is TRBD1 or TRBD2 (6 bases each). The last part of the DNA fits TRBJ2-1 better; the J call may be wrong. The origin of this receptor is a woman aged 35 to 49 with Graves' hyperthyroidism. The CDR3 here is CASSLTGAGEQFF. Written as DNA, the CDR3 is TGTGCCAGCAGCTTAACGGGGGCGGGTGAGCAGTTCTTC.